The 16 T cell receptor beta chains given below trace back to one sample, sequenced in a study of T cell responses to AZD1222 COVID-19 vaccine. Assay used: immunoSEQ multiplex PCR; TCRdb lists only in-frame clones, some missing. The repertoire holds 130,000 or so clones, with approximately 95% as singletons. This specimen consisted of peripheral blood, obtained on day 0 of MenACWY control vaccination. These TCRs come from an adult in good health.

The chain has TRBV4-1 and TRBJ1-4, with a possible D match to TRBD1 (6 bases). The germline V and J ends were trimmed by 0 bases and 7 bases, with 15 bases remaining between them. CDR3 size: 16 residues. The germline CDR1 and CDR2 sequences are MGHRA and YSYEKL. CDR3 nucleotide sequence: TGCGCCAGCAGCCAAGATGGTGGCAGGGGAAGTGAAAAACTGTTTTTT. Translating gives CASSQDGGRGSEKLFF.

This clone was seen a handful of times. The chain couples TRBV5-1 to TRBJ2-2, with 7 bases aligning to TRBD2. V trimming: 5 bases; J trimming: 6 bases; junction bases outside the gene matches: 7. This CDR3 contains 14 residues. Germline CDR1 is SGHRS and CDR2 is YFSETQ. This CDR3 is CASRPSGGAGELFF. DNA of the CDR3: TGCGCCAGCAGACCCTCGGGAGGAGCCGGGGAGCTGTTTTTT. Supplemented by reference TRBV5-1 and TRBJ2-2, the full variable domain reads KAGVTQTPRYLIKTRGQQVTLSCSPISGHRSVSWYQQTPGQGLQFLFEYFSETQRNKGNFPGRFSGRQFSNSRSEMNVSTLELGDSALYLCASRPSGGAGELFFGEGSRLTVL.

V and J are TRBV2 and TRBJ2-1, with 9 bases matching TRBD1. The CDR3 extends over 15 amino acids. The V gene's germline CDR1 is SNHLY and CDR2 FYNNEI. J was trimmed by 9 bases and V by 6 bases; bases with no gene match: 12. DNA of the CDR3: TGTGCCAGCAGCCAGAGACAGGGGGACTGGGGTGAGCAGTTCTTC. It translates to CASSQRQGDWGEQFF.

In nucleotides, the CDR3 is TGTGCCAGCAGTTTAGGAGGGACTTACTCGGGTGGCTACACCTTC. This sequence encodes CASSLGGTYSGGYTF. The chain combines TRBV28 with TRBJ1-2, with D possibly TRBD1 on 5 matching bases. The CDR3 is 15 residues long. Germline lookup yields CDR1 MDHEN and CDR2 SYDVKM. The V end was cut by 2 bases, the J end by 7 bases, with 17 bases between.

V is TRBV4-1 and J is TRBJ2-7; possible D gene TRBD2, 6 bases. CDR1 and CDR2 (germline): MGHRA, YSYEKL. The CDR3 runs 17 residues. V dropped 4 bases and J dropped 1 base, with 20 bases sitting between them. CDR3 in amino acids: CASSRATSPLASYEQYF. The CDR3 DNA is TGCGCCAGCAGCCGAGCTACTAGCCCACTTGCTTCCTACGAGCAGTACTTC.

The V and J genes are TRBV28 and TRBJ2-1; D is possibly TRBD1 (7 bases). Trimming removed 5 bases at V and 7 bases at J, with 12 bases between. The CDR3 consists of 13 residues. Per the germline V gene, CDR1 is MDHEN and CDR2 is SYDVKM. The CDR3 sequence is CASSNRGGNEQFF. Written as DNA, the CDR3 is TGTGCCAGCAGTAACAGGGGAGGAAATGAGCAGTTCTTC.

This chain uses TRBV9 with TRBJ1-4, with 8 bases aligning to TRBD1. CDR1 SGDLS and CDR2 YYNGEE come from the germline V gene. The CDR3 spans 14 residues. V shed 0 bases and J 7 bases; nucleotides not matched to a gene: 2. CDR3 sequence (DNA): TGTGCCAGCAGCGTAGACGGACAGGGTGAAAAACTGTTTTTT. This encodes CASSVDGQGEKLFF.

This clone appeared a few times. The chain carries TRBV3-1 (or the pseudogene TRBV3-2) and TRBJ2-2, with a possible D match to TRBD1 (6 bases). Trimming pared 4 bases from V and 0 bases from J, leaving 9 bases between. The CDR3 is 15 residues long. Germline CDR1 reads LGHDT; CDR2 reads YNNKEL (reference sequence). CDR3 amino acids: CASSLRQANTGELFF. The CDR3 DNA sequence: TGTGCCAGCAGCCTTCGACAGGCGAACACCGGGGAGCTGTTTTTT.

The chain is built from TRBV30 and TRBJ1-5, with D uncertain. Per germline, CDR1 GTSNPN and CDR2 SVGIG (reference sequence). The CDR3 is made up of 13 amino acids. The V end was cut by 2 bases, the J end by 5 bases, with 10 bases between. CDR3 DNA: TGTGCCTGGAGTCCCGGACTTGATCAGCCCCAGCATTTT. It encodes CAWSPGLDQPQHF.

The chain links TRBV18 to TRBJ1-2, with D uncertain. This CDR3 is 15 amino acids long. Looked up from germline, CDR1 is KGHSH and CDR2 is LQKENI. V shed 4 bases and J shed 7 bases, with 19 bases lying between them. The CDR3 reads CASSLRTVLDSGYTF. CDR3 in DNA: TGTGCCAGCTCACTAAGAACAGTCCTGGACTCTGGCTACACCTTC.

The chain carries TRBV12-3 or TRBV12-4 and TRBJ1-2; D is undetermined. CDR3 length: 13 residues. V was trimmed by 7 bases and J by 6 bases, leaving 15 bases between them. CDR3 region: CASTTSGGNGYTF. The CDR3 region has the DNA TGTGCCAGCACCACGAGTGGAGGGAATGGCTACACCTTC.

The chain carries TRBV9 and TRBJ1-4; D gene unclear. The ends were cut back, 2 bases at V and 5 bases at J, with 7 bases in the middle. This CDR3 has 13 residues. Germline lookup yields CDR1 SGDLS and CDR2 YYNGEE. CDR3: CASSVSLNEKLFF. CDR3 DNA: TGTGCCAGCAGCGTCTCGCTAAATGAAAAACTGTTTTTT.

The CDR3 reads CASSSGRGQGAQGDQPQHF. The CDR3 DNA reads TGTGCCAGCAGCTCGGGGAGGGGACAGGGGGCGCAGGGCGATCAGCCCCAGCATTTT. This chain connects TRBV7-9 to TRBJ1-5, with 12 bases aligning to TRBD1. Germline V gives CDR1 SEHNR, CDR2 FQNEAQ (reference sequence). The V gene end was trimmed by 4 bases and the J gene end by 5 bases; junction bases not matched to a gene: 15. The CDR3 extends over 19 amino acids.

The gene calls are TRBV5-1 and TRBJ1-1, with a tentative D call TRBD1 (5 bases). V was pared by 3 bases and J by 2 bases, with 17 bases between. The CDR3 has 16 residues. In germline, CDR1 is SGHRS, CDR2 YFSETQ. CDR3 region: CASSSRDGGANTEAFF. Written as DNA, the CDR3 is TGCGCCAGCAGCTCACGGGACGGAGGAGCAAACACTGAAGCTTTCTTT. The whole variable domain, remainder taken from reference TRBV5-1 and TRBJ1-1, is KAGVTQTPRYLIKTRGQQVTLSCSPISGHRSVSWYQQTPGQGLQFLFEYFSETQRNKGNFPGRFSGRQFSNSRSEMNVSTLELGDSALYLCASSSRDGGANTEAFFGQGTRLTVV.

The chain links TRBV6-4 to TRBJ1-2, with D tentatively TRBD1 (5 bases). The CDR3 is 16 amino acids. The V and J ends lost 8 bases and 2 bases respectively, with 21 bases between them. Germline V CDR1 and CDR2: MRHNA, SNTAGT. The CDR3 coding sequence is TGTGCCAGCCCACCGGGGGAGGCCAGGTCCAACTATGGCTACACCTTC. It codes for CASPPGEARSNYGYTF.

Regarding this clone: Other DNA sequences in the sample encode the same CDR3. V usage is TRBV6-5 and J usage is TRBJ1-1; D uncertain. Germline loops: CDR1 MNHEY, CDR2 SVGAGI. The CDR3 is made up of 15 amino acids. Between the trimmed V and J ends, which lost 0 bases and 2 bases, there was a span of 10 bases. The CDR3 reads CASSYSGGLNTEAFF. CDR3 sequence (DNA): TGTGCCAGCAGTTACTCGGGCGGTTTAAACACTGAAGCTTTCTTT.